Below, one TCR beta chain is given with its context. Participants reported their clinical history, and cohort assignment relied on those reports. Participants classified as exposed had met a COVID-19 case within 2 weeks before study entry. In the authors' workflow: How many nucleated cells were present was estimated from reference gene primer amplification. Repertoires were generated with immunoSEQ multiplex PCR, while TCRdb's copy carries only in-frame clones and drops some. V and J calls plus clone size are reproduced from that table; the DNA served to infer D and trimming. The sample holds 350,000 to 450,000 clones; approximately 90% are singletons and the top ten take just over 0.85%. This sample stems from a study of blood T cell repertoires in COVID-19. Background on the study: T cells, B-cell-depleted T cells, or PBMCs provided the cDNA or gDNA that served as material.

V lost 9 bases, J lost 0 bases, and 7 bases stayed unmatched. The CDR3 spans 15 residues. In germline, CDR1 is KGHDR, CDR2 SFDVKD. Sequencing used PBMCs or T cells enriched from blood (not recorded which). This clonotype originated in a woman between 35 and 50 years old who had been exposed to COVID-19. The chain recombines TRBV24-1 with TRBJ1-3; 7 nucleotides align to TRBD1. CDR3 sequence (DNA): TGTGCCACCGAGGGGGCAGCGGACTCTGGAAACACCATATATTTT. Protein: CATEGAADSGNTIYF.